The clone carrying this T cell receptor (beta chain) has a handful of counts. Its antigen is not identified. CDR3-region Arm-PCR and iRepertoire HTBI primers produced the TCR beta libraries. TCRdb ran MiXCR on the multiplex PCR reads and lists one entry per CDR3 protein. The sample yields under 350,000 distinct CDR3 sequences, around 23% seen once. This entry comes from a study of regulatory T cells in long-lasting Graves disease. Specified time point: persistent/refractory GD, antithyroid drugs over 5 years with positive TRAb. With RNA extracted from PBMCs as input, the TCR library was made. In Xi'an, China, an endocrinology department was the source of patients. A volume of 9 to 9.5 milliliters of peripheral blood was collected in EDTA tubes. The CDR3 is made up of 16 amino acids. With 7 bases clipped from V and 1 base from J, the junction kept 8 bases outside the gene matches. Germline lookup yields CDR1 MNHEY and CDR2 SMNVEV (reference sequence).

Study-level results: Persistent Graves' disease cases displayed lower TCR diversity than newly diagnosed ones. Segments TRBV28, TRBJ1-2 and TRBJ2-5 showed preferential usage in persistent disease.

V gene TRBV27 combines with J gene TRBJ2-1; 9 bases line up with TRBD2. The receptor was derived from a female donor with Graves disease. Material: peripheral blood mononuclear cells (PBMCs), obtained when the disease was refractory, from a patient treated with antithyroid drugs. CDR3 DNA: TGTGCCAGCAAGTCAGGTAGCGGGAGTTCCTACAATGAGCAGTTCTTC. Translation: CASKSGSGSSYNEQFF.